This T cell receptor beta chain was found in a study of CD8 T cells in ankylosing spondylitis. Whole-study results and caveats: Disease-linked clones proved CD8+ and comparatively uncommon in peripheral blood. Significantly higher representation of disease-linked clones was reported for matched ankylosing spondylitis synovial fluid.

TCRdb called the 5' RACE reads again in MiXCR, with one record for every CDR3 protein. In the table there are about 360,000 distinct CDR3 sequences, 20% to 25% of which are singletons. The trim removed 2 bases at V and 12 bases at J, leaving 0 bases unmatched. CDR1 is ENHRY, CDR2 SYGVKD, per germline. CDR3 size: 12 residues. Points on this clonotype: The target antigen is unknown.

The material sequenced was blood, either unsorted or a sorted T cell fraction (not recorded which). The gene calls are TRBV10-3 and TRBJ1-4, with 10 nucleotides matching TRBD1. The receptor was isolated from a male donor with ankylosing spondylitis or in good health (not recorded which). CDR3 bases: TGTGCCATCAGTGAGGGACAGGGGGAACTGTTTTTT. Translated, it gives CAISEGQGELFF.